The source of this TCR beta chain is a study of T-cell memory formation after mild COVID-19. Study outcomes and limitations: In pre-infection memory, a portion of responding clones appeared, which suggested that cross-reactive memory joined.

Via MiXCR, TCRdb re-called the 5' RACE reads, giving one row per CDR3 protein. Of under 300,000 distinct CDR3 sequences listed, approximately 16% are singletons. V was pared by 4 bases and J by 0 bases, with 13 bases between. Per the germline V gene, CDR1 is SQVTM and CDR2 is ANQGSEA. There are 15 residues in the CDR3. This clonotype was seen a few times. The antigen is not known. The chain employs TRBV29-1 and TRBJ2-1; tentatively, D is TRBD2 (5 bases). The source is a man aged 18 to 35 who had mild COVID-19 (a few samples of this study predate the infection). Cell type and time point are not known. Input material: PBMCs or a T cell subset sorted from them (not recorded which). The CDR3 sequence: CSVGSLSDSYNEQFF. In nucleotides, the CDR3 is TGCAGCGTTGGTTCCCTTAGCGACTCCTACAATGAGCAGTTCTTC.